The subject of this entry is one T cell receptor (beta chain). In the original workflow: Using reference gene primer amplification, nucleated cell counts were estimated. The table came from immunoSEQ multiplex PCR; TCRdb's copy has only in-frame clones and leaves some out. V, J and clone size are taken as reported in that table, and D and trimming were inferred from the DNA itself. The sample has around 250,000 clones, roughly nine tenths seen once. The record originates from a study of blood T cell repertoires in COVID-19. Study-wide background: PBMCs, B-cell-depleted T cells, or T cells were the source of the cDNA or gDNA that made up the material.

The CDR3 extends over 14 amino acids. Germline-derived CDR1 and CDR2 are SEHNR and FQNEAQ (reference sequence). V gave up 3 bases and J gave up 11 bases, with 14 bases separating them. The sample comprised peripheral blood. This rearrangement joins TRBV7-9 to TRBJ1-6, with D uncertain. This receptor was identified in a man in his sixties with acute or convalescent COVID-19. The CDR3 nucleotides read TGTGCCAGCAGCTTCTCCACGGGTACGCCACCCCTCCACTTT. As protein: CASSFSTGTPPLHF.